The 13 T cell receptor beta chains below come from one sample, sequenced in a study of identical twins. MiXCR, run by TCRdb on the 5' RACE reads, gives a single entry per CDR3 protein. Among around 680,000 distinct CDR3 sequences listed, over 8.5% were seen once. The same data also contributed to another study, on yellow fever vaccine responses in identical twins.

The source material was PBMCs. Source of these receptors: a woman in her late teens or twenties in good health.

This clonotype was detected many times. The chain uses TRBV6-5 and TRBJ1-2, with no clear D. The CDR3 totals 13 residues. Trimming shortened V by 4 bases and J by 7 bases, and 13 bases separated the two germline ends. The germline V gene has CDR1 MNHEY and CDR2 SVGAGI. This CDR3 is CASSSGKGSGYTF. DNA for the CDR3: TGTGCCAGCAGTTCCGGCAAAGGCAGTGGCTACACCTTC.

The chain recombines TRBV3-1 with TRBJ2-3, with D hard to call. This CDR3 has 14 residues. Germline V gives CDR1 LGHDT, CDR2 YNNKEL (reference sequence). With 4 bases removed from V and 2 bases from J, the gap between germline ends came to 10 bases. Written as DNA, the CDR3 is TGTGCCAGCAGCCCGTGGGGAAACACAGATACGCAGTATTTT. It is translated as CASSPWGNTDTQYF.

Ten or more counts support this clonotype. The gene calls are TRBV7-2 and TRBJ2-1, with 9 nucleotides matching TRBD2. V lost 6 bases to trimming and J lost 0 bases; unmatched junction nucleotides: 3. CDR1 and CDR2 from the germline V gene are SGHTA and FQGNSA. The CDR3 consists of 15 residues. For the CDR3, the DNA is TGTGCCAGCAGTTTTAGCGGGAGCTCCTACAATGAGCAGTTCTTC. Its translation is CASSFSGSSYNEQFF.

The chain uses TRBV20-1 and TRBJ2-1; 10 nucleotides match TRBD1. The germline V gene has CDR1 DFQATT and CDR2 SNEGSKA (reference sequence). Trimming took 6 bases from V and 8 from J; bases not matched to a gene: 4. The CDR3 sequence is 12 residues long. The CDR3 loop is CSAGDRGHEQFF. As DNA, the CDR3 is TGCAGTGCGGGGGACAGGGGTCATGAGCAGTTCTTC.

This clonotype was recorded at least ten times. The CDR3 bases are TGTGCCAGCAGTCTCCCAGGGGGATACATTCAGTACTTC. This encodes CASSLPGGYIQYF. The rearrangement joins TRBV28 to TRBJ2-4, with TRBD1 matching 7 bases. Germline V gene lookup returns CDR1 MDHEN and CDR2 SYDVKM. V shed 5 bases and J 8 bases; nucleotides not matched to a gene: 6. CDR3 length: 13 amino acids.

This clonotype has a handful of counts. The CDR3 DNA reads as TGCAGTGCTAGCCGAGATACGCAGTATTTT. It is translated as CSASRDTQYF. The rearrangement joins TRBV20-1 to TRBJ2-3; D uncertain. V lost 3 bases and J lost 5, with 3 bases in between. Germline assignment: CDR1 DFQATT and CDR2 SNEGSKA (reference sequence). The CDR3 has 10 residues.

The gene calls are TRBV29-1 and TRBJ1-2; 9 bases line up with TRBD1. Germline CDR1 reads SQVTM; CDR2 reads ANQGSEA. This CDR3 is 16 amino acids long. The ends lost 5 bases at V and 0 bases at J; junction bases unmatched: 10. This CDR3 is CSVITGQGIANYGYTF. CDR3 sequence (DNA): TGCAGCGTTATTACGGGACAGGGAATAGCTAACTATGGCTACACCTTC.

The rearrangement joins TRBV9 to TRBJ2-7, with 7 bases that match TRBD1. Unmatched junction bases numbered 3, after V lost 3 bases and J lost 6 bases. Germline V gene lookup returns CDR1 SGDLS and CDR2 YYNGEE. This CDR3 has 12 amino acids. This chain's CDR3 is CASSAWDSEQYF. As DNA, the CDR3 is TGTGCCAGCAGCGCTTGGGACAGCGAGCAGTACTTC.

This clonotype was seen ten or more times. The chain employs TRBV12-3 or TRBV12-4 and TRBJ2-2; TRBD1 might be the D (6 bases). V was shortened by 5 bases and J by 2 bases, with 12 bases between the two germline ends. The CDR3 runs to 15 residues. CDR3 amino acids: CASSGQNFNTGELFF. The CDR3 nucleotides read TGTGCCAGCAGTGGACAGAATTTCAACACCGGGGAGCTGTTTTTT.

The rearrangement joins TRBV10-3 to TRBJ2-2, with 8 nucleotides matching TRBD1. The CDR3 totals 14 residues. CDR1 is ENHRY and CDR2 is SYGVKD in the germline V gene. J lost 7 bases, V lost 4 bases, and 5 bases had no gene match. CDR3 loop: CAISGRQGIGELFF. In nucleotides, the CDR3 is TGTGCCATCAGTGGCCGACAGGGGATCGGGGAGCTGTTTTTT.

This clonotype came up many times. J is TRBJ2-7 and V is TRBV12-3 or TRBV12-4, with TRBD1 identical over 7 bases. The CDR3 loop spans 14 amino acids. V gave up 6 bases and J gave up 2 bases; unmatched junction bases: 7. The CDR3 here is CASSGTVLPYEQYF. The DNA of the CDR3 is TGTGCCAGCAGCGGGACAGTATTACCCTACGAGCAGTACTTC.

This chain connects TRBV7-6 to TRBJ2-7; D remains ambiguous. Germline lookup yields CDR1 SGHVS and CDR2 FNYEAQ. There are 15 residues in the CDR3. Trimming cost V 1 base and J 0 bases, with 10 bases left between them. The CDR3 DNA reads as TGTGCCAGCAGCTTAGATCCCACGAGCTCCTACGAGCAGTACTTC. The encoded protein is CASSLDPTSSYEQYF.

This clonotype was detected only a few times. The rearrangement joins TRBV4-3 to TRBJ2-3; 10 bases are a match to TRBD2. The trim removed 0 bases at V and 1 base at J, leaving 7 bases unmatched. CDR3 size: 18 residues. CDR1 is LGHNA and CDR2 is YSLEER in the germline V gene. The chain's CDR3 is CASSQDRSSGSRTDTQYF. The CDR3 DNA sequence: TGCGCCAGCAGCCAAGATAGGTCTAGCGGGAGCCGCACAGATACGCAGTATTTT.